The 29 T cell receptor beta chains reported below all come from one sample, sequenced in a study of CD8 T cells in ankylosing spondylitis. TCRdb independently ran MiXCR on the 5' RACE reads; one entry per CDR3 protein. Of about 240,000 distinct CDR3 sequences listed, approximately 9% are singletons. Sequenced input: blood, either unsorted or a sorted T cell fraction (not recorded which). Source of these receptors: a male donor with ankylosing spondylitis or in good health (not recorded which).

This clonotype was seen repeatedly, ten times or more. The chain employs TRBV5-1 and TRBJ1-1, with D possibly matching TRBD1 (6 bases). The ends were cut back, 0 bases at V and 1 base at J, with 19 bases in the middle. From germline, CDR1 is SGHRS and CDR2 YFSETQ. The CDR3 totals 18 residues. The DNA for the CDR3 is TGCGCCAGCAGCTTGGGGACAGCCCGATCAGGCCGGAACACTGAAGCTTTCTTT. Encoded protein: CASSLGTARSGRNTEAFF.

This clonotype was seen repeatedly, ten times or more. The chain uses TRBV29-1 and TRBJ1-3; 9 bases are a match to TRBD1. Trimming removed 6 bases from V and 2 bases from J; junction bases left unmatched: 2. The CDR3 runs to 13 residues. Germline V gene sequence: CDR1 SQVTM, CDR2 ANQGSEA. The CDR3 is CSVGQGTGNTIYF. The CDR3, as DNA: TGCAGCGTGGGACAGGGAACTGGAAACACCATATATTTT.

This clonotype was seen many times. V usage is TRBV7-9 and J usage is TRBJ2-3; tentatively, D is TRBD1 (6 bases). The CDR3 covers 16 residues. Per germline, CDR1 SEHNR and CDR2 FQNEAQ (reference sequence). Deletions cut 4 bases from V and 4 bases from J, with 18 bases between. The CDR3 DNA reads TGTGCCAGCAGCTCCTACAGGGTTGGAACGGCAGATACGCAGTATTTT. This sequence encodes CASSSYRVGTADTQYF.

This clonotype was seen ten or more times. The DNA for the CDR3 is TGCAGTGCTAGGGCTCCCGTTCAAGAGACCCAGTACTTC. Its protein is CSARAPVQETQYF. This sequence joins TRBV20-1 and TRBJ2-5, with D hard to call. V lost 3 bases, J lost 2 bases, and 10 bases lay in between. The CDR3 contains 13 residues. In germline, CDR1 is DFQATT, CDR2 SNEGSKA (reference sequence).

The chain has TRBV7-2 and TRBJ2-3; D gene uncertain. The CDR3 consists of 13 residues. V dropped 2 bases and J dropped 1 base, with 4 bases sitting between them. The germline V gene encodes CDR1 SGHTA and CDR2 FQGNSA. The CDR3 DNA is TGTGCCAGCAGCTTATATCGCACAGATACGCAGTATTTT. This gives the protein CASSLYRTDTQYF.

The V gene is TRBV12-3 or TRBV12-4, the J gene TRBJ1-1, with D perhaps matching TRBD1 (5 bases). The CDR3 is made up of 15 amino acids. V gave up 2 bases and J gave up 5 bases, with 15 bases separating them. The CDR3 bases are TGTGCCAGCAGTTTATTTGGGGACGGAGAGACTGAAGCTTTCTTT. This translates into CASSLFGDGETEAFF.

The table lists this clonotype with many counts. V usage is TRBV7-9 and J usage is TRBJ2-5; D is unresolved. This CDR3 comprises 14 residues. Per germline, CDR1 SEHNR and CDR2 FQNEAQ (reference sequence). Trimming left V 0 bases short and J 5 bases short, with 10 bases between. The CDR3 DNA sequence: TGTGCCAGCAGCTTAGCGGGCAGAAGGGAGACCCAGTACTTC. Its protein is CASSLAGRRETQYF.

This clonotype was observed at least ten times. CDR3 amino acids: CSASSSGRARTDTQYF. CDR3 bases: TGCAGTGCTAGCTCTAGCGGGAGGGCCAGGACAGATACGCAGTATTTT. The chain carries TRBV20-1 and TRBJ2-3, with TRBD2 matching over 12 bases. CDR1 DFQATT and CDR2 SNEGSKA come from the germline V gene (reference sequence). V shed 3 bases and J 3 bases; nucleotides not matched to a gene: 7. CDR3 length equals 16 residues.

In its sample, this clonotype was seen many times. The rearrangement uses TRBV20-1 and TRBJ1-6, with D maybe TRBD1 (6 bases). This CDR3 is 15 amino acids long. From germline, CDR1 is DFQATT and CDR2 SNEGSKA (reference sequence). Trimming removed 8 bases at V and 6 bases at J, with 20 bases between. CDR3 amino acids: CSSRAPGHSNSPLHF. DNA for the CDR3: TGCAGTTCCAGAGCTCCGGGACACTCTAATTCACCCCTCCACTTT.

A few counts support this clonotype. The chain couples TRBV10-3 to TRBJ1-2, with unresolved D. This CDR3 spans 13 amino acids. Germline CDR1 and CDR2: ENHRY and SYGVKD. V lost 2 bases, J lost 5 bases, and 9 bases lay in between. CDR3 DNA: TGTGCCATCAGTGAGGAGACAAGATATGGCTACACCTTC. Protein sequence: CAISEETRYGYTF.

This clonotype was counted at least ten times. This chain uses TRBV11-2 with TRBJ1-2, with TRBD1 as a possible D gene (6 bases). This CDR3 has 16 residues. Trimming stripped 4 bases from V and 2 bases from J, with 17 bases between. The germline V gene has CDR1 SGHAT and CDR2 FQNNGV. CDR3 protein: CASSSPSGTRNYGYTF. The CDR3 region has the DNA TGTGCCAGCAGCTCACCTTCCGGGACACGGAACTATGGCTACACCTTC.

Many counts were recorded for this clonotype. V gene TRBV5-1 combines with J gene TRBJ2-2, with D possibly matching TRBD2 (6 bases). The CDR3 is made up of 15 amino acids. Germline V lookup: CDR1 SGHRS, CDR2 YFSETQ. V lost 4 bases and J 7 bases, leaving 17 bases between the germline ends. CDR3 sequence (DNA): TGCGCCAGCAGCCCCACGGGGGAAGGGGTCGGGGAGCTGTTTTTT. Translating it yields CASSPTGEGVGELFF.

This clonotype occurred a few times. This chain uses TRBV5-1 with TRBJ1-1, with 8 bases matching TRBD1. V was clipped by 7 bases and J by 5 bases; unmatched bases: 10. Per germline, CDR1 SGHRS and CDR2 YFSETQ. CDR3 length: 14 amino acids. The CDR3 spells CASRLTGGWTEAFF. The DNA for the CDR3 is TGCGCCAGCCGTTTAACAGGGGGGTGGACTGAAGCTTTCTTT.

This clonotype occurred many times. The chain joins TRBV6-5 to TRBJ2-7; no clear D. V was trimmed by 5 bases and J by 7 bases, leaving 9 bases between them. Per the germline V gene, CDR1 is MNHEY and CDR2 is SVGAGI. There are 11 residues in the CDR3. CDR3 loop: CASSTPIEQYF. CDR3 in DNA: TGTGCCAGCAGTACCCCTATAGAGCAGTACTTC.

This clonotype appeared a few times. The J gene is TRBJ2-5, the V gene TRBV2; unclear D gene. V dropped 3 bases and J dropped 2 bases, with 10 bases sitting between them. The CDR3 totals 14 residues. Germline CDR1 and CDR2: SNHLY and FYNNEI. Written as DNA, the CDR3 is TGTGCCAGCAGTGAGGACCGATGGCAAGAGACCCAGTACTTC. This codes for CASSEDRWQETQYF.

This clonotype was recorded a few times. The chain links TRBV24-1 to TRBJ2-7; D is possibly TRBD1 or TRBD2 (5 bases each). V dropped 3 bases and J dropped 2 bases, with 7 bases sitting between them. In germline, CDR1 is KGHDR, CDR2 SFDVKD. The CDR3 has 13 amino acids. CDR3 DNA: TGTGCCACCAGTGATGGGGGTACCTACGAGCAGTACTTC. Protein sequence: CATSDGGTYEQYF.

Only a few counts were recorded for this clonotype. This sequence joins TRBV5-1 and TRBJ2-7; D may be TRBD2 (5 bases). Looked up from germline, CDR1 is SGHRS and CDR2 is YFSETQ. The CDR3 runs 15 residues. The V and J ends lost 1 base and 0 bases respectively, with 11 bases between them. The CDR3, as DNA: TGCGCCAGCAGCTTGAACGGAGGAAGCTCCTACGAGCAGTACTTC. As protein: CASSLNGGSSYEQYF.

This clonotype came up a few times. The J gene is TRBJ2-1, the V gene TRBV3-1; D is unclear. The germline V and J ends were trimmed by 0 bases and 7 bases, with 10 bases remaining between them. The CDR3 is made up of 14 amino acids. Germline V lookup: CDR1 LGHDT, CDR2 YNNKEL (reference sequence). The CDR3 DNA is TGTGCCAGCAGCCAAGACTCAGGCGGAAATGAGCAGTTCTTC. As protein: CASSQDSGGNEQFF.

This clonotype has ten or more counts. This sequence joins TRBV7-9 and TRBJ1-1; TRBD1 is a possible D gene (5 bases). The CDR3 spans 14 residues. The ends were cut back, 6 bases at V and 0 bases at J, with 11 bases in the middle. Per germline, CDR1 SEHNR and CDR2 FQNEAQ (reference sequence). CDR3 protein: CASSLIQVNTEAFF. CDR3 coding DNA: TGTGCCAGCAGTCTAATACAGGTGAACACTGAAGCTTTCTTT.

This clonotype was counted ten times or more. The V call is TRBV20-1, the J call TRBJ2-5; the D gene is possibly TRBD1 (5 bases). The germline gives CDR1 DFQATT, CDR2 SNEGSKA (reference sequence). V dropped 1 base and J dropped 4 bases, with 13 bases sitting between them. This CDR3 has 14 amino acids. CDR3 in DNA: TGCAGTGCTAGAGTTCTAGGGGTTGGAGAGACCCAGTACTTC. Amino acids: CSARVLGVGETQYF.

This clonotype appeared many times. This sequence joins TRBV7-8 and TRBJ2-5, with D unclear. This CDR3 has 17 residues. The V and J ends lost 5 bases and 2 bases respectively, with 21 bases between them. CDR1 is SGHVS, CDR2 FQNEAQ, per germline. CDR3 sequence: CASSPRRFQPQQETQYF. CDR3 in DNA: TGTGCCAGCAGCCCCCGAAGGTTCCAACCCCAACAAGAGACCCAGTACTTC.

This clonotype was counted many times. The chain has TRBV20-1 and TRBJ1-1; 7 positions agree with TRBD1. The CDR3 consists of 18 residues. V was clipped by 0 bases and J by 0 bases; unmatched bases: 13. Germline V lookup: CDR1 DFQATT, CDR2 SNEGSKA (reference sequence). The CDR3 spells CSARDRTGASNMNTEAFF. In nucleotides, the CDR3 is TGCAGTGCTAGAGATAGGACAGGCGCCTCGAATATGAACACTGAAGCTTTCTTT.

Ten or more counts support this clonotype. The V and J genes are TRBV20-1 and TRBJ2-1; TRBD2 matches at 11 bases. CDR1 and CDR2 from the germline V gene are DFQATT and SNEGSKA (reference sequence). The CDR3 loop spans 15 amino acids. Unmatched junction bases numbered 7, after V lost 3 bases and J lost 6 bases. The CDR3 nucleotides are TGCAGTGCTAGGGATGGGCTAGCGGGGGGCAATGAGCAGTTCTTC. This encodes CSARDGLAGGNEQFF.

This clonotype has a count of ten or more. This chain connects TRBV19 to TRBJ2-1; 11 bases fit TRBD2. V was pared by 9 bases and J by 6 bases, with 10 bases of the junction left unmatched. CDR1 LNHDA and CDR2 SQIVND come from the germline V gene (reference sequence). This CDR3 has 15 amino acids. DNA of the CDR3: TGTGCCAGCCAGAAGGGACTAGCGGAGTCCAATGAGCAGTTCTTC. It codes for CASQKGLAESNEQFF.

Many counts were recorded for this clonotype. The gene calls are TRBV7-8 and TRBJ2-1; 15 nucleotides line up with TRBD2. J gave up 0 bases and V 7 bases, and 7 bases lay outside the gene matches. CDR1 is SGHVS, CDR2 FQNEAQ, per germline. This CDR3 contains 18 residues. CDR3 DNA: TGTGCCAGCAAACCGGGACTAGCGGGGGGAAGCTCCTACAATGAGCAGTTCTTC. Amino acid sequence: CASKPGLAGGSSYNEQFF.

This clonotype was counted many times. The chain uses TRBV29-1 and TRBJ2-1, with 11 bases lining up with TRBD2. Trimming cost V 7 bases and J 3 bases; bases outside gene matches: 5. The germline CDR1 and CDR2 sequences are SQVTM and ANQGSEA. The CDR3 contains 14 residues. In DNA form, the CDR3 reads TGCAGCGCTCTTAGCGGGAGGGACTACAATGAGCAGTTCTTC. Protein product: CSALSGRDYNEQFF.

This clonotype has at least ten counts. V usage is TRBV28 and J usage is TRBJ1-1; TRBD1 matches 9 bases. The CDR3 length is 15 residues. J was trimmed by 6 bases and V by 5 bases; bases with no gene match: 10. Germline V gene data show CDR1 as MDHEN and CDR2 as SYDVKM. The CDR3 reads CASSGIGQGRPEAFF. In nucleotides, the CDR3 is TGTGCCAGCAGTGGTATTGGACAGGGGAGGCCTGAAGCTTTCTTT.

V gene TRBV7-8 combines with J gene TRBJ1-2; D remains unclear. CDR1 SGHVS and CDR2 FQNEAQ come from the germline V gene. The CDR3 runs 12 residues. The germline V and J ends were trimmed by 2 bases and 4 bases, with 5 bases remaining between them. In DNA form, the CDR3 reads TGTGCCAGCAGCTTATCTACCTATGGCTACACCTTC. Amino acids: CASSLSTYGYTF.

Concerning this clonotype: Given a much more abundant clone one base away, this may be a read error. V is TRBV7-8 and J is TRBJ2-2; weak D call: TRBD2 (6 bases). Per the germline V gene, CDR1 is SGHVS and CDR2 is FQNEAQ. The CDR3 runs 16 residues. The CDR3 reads CASSPRGRANTGGLFF. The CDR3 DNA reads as TGTGCCAGCAGCCCCCGTGGGCGGGCGAACACCGGGGGGCTGTTTTTT.